Described below is a single T cell receptor (beta chain) sequence and its context. These data belong to a study of blood T cell repertoires in COVID-19. The assay was immunoSEQ multiplex PCR, and TCRdb's table has in-frame clones only and misses some. This table holds about 89,000 clones, 75% to 85% found once. Germline V gene sequence: CDR1 MNHEY, CDR2 SVGAGI. CDR3 length: 15 amino acids. V lost 6 bases and J lost 3, with 16 bases in between. The chain is built from TRBV6-5 and TRBJ2-3; D perhaps matches TRBD2 (6 bases). This TCR was sampled from an elderly woman with acute or convalescent COVID-19. The sample consisted of peripheral blood. CDR3 loop: CASSRGGGSTDTQYF. The CDR3 coding sequence is TGTGCCAGCAGCCGTGGAGGAGGGTCAACAGATACGCAGTATTTT.